This T cell receptor (beta chain) was found in a study of OX40 agonist ivuxolimab in advanced cancers. Study-wide background: Patients were dosed intravenously with ivuxolimab at 0.01 to 10 mg/kg every 2 weeks. Three patients got partial responses; one had hepatocellular carcinoma and two had cutaneous melanoma.

The V gene lost 4 bases and the J gene lost 2 bases, with 9 bases spanning the gap. The germline CDR1 and CDR2 sequences are MGHRA and YSYEKL. The CDR3 runs to 13 residues. On this clone: Other nucleotide sequences from this sample produce the same CDR3.

Using immunoSEQ multiplex PCR, the repertoire was profiled, and TCRdb retains in-frame clones only, with some absent. The data show about 99,000 clones, about 96% seen once. V gene TRBV4-1 combines with J gene TRBJ2-7; D is ambiguous. The source material was CD4+ or CD8+ T cells sorted from blood, sampled in a trial of the OX40 agonist ivuxolimab. The receptor comes from an adult with an advanced solid tumor such as melanoma, head and neck, liver or kidney cancer. DNA of the CDR3: TGCGCCAGCAGCCCCCACTCCCCCTACGAGCAGTACTTC. It specifies CASSPHSPYEQYF.